This T cell receptor beta chain was recovered during a study of blood T cell repertoires in COVID-19. Across the study: Whether acute or convalescent, the COVID-19 samples came from the United States, Italy and Spain.

Authors' data handling: Reference gene primer amplification gave estimated nucleated cell counts. Here immunoSEQ multiplex PCR was the method, and the copy in TCRdb shows in-frame clones only, minus some. Clone size and the V and J calls come from that table; the DNA yielded D and trimming. This sample has hundreds of thousands of clones; around nine tenths occur once, and the top ten carry roughly 14%. The TCR originated in a woman in her 50s with acute COVID-19. Sequencing used PBMCs or T cells enriched from blood (not recorded which).

The CDR3: CASSLRPRDTGELFF. In nucleotides, the CDR3 is TGTGCCAGCAGCCTAAGGCCCAGGGACACCGGGGAGCTGTTTTTT. This chain connects TRBV5-5 to TRBJ2-2; tentatively, D is TRBD1 (5 bases). Germline loops: CDR1 SGHKS, CDR2 YYEKEE (reference sequence). This CDR3 contains 15 residues. Trimming left V 4 bases short and J 3 bases short, with 13 bases between.